This T cell receptor (beta chain) was sequenced for a study of cytomegalovirus exposure and HLA in healthy donors. The wider study: A prior study identified 110 million or so unique TCR beta sequences from 190 million or so T cells. Whole-study results and caveats: Reported results showed that the classifier diagnosed cytomegalovirus status with high specificity and sensitivity. It emerged from a later analysis that several of the most significant clusters appeared to be linked to common viral pathogens. Excluded were some V segments that proved indistinguishable, including TRBV6-2 and TRBV6-3.

V lost 4 bases and J lost 8, with 13 bases in between. This CDR3 comprises 13 residues. Looked up from germline, CDR1 is SGDLS and CDR2 is YYNGEE. The PCR used 60 Vbeta and 13 Jbeta primers. Produced via immunoSEQ multiplex PCR; TCRdb's table is partial and in-frame only. The sample includes 250,000 to 350,000 clones, 75% to 85% of them seen just once. Of note for this clone: The target antigen is unknown.

This sequence originates from a girl aged 2-10 years in good health and CMV-seronegative. The chain couples TRBV9 to TRBJ1-5; TRBD1 is a possible D gene (5 bases). The specimen was PBMCs. CDR3 amino acids: CASSRGGFEPQHF. CDR3 sequence (DNA): TGTGCCAGCAGCCGGGGGGGTTTTGAGCCCCAGCATTTT.